Listed here are 3 T cell receptor beta chains from one sample, sequenced in a study of cytomegalovirus exposure and HLA in healthy donors. Primers included in the PCR were 60 Vbeta and 13 Jbeta primers. The assay was immunoSEQ multiplex PCR, and TCRdb's table has in-frame clones only and misses some. The sample includes over 100,000 clones, around 61% of them seen just once. Sequencing was carried out using PBMCs. These receptor sequences come from a woman aged 30 to 39 in good health and CMV-seronegative.

This sequence joins TRBV19 and TRBJ1-5; D unclear. The CDR3 sequence is 13 residues long. V was trimmed by 2 bases and J by 4 bases, leaving 6 bases between them. From germline, CDR1 is LNHDA and CDR2 SQIVND (reference sequence). The CDR3 loop reads CASSIITNQPQHF. DNA for the CDR3: TGTGCCAGTAGTATAATAACAAATCAGCCCCAGCATTTT.

This clone has only one observation. The rearrangement uses TRBV28 and TRBJ2-3; 9 bases match TRBD2. The CDR3 has 15 residues. CDR1 and CDR2 (germline): MDHEN, SYDVKM. V shed 3 bases and J 6 bases; nucleotides not matched to a gene: 7. CDR3 loop: CASSFALAGADTQYF. CDR3 coding DNA: TGTGCCAGCAGTTTCGCATTAGCGGGGGCGGATACGCAGTATTTT.

V is TRBV6-5 and J is TRBJ2-1, with 12 nucleotides matching TRBD2. With V trimmed by 0 bases and J by 8 bases, 5 bases remained unmatched. The germline V gene has CDR1 MNHEY and CDR2 SVGAGI. The CDR3 is made up of 16 amino acids. The CDR3 DNA reads as TGTGCCAGCAGTTACTCGTCTCTAGCGGGAGGGGATGAGCAGTTCTTC. Encoded protein: CASSYSSLAGGDEQFF.